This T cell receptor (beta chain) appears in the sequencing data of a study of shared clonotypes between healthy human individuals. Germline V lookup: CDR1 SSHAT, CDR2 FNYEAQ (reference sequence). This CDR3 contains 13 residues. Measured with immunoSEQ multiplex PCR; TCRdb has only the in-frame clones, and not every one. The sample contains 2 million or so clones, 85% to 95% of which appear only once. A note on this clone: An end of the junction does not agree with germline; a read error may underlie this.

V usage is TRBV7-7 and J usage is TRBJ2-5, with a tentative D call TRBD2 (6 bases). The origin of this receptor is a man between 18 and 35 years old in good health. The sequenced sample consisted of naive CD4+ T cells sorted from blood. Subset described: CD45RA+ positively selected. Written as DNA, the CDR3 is TGTGCTAGCAGCACTAGCCGGGCGGAGACCCAGTACTTC. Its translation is CASSTSRAETQYF.